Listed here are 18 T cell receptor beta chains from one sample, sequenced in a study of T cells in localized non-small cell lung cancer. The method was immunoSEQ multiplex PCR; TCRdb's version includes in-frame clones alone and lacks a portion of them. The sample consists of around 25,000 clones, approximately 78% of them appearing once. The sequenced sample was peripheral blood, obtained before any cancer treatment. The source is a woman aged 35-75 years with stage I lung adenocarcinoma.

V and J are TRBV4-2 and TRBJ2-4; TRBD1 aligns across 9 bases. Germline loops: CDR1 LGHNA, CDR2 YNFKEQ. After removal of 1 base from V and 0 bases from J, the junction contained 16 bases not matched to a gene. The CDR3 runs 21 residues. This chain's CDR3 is CASSQGALGQGIIRAKNIQYF. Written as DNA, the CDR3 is TGTGCCAGCAGCCAAGGGGCCCTGGGACAGGGAATAATACGAGCCAAAAACATTCAGTACTTC.

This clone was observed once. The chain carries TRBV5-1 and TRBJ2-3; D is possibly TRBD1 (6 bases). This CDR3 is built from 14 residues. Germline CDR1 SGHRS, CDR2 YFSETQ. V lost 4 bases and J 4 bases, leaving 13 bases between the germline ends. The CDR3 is CASSQGGVADTQYF. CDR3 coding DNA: TGCGCCAGCAGCCAAGGGGGAGTTGCAGATACGCAGTATTTT.

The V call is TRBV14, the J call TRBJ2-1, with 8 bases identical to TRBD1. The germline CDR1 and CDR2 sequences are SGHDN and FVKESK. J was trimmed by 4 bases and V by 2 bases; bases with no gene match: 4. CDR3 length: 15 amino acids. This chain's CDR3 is CASSQSQGAYNEQFF. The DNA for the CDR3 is TGTGCCAGCAGCCAAAGTCAGGGGGCTTACAATGAGCAGTTCTTC.

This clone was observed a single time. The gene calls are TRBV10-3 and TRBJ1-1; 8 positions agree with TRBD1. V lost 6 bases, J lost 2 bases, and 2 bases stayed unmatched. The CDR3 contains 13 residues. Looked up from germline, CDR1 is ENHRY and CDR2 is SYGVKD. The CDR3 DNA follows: TGTGCCATCAGGGGGACAGGAAACACTGAAGCTTTCTTT. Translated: CAIRGTGNTEAFF.

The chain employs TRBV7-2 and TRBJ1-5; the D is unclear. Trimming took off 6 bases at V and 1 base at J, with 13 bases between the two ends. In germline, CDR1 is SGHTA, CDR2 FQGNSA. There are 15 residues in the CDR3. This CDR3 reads CASSLSRGSNQPQHF. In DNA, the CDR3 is TGTGCCAGCAGTCTAAGCCGGGGAAGCAATCAGCCCCAGCATTTT.

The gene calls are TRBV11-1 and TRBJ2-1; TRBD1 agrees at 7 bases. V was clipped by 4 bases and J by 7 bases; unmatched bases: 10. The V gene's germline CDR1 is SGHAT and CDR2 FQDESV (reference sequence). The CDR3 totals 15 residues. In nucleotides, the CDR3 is TGTGCCAGCAGCTCGCAACAGGGGCTAAGGAATGAGCAGTTCTTC. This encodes CASSSQQGLRNEQFF.

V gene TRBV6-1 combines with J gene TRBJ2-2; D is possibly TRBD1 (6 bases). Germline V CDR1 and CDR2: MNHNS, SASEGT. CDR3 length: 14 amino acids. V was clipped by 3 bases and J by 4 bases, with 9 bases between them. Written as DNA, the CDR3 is TGTGCCAGCAGTGAGCAGGGGAGCACCGGGGAGCTGTTTTTT. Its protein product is CASSEQGSTGELFF.

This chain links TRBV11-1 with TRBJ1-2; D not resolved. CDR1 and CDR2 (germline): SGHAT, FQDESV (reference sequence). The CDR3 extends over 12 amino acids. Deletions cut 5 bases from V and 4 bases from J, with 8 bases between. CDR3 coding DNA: TGTGCCAGCAGCCGGGAGGGCTATGGCTACACCTTC. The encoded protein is CASSREGYGYTF.

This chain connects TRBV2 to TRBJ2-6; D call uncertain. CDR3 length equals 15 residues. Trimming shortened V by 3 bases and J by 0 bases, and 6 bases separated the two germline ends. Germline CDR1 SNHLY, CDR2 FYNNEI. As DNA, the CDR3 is TGTGCCAGCAGTGAGGCCCCCTCTGGGGCCAACGTCCTGACTTTC. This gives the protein CASSEAPSGANVLTF.

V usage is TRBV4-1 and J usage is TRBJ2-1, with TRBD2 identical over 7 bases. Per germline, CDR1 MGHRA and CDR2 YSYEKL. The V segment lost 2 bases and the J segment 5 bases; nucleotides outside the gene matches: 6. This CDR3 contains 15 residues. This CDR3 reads CASSQRLAVDNEQFF. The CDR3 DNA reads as TGCGCCAGCAGCCAAAGGCTAGCGGTTGACAATGAGCAGTTCTTC.

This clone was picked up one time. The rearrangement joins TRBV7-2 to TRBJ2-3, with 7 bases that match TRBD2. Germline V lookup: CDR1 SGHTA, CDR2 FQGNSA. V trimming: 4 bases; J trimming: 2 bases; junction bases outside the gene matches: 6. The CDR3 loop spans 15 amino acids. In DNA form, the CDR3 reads TGTGCCAGCAGCTCTCAAGCGGGGCCCACAGATACGCAGTATTTT. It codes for CASSSQAGPTDTQYF.

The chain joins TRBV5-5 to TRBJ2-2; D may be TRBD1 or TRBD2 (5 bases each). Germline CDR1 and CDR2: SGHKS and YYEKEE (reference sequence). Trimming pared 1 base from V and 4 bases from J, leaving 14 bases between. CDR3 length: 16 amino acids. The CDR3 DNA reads TGTGCCAGCAGCTTGATGGGGACGCAACCCACCGGGGAGCTGTTTTTT. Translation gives CASSLMGTQPTGELFF.

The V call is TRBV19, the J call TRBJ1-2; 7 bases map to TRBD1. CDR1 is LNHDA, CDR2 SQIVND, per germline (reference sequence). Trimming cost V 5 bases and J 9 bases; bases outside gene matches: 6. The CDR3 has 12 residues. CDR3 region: CASSRQGARYTF. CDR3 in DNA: TGTGCCAGTAGTCGACAGGGCGCCCGCTACACCTTC.

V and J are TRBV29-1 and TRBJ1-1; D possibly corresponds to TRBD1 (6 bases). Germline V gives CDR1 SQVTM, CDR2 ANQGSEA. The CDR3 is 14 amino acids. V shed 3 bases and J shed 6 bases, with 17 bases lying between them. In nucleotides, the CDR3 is TGCAGCGTTGACACAGGGTGGGGTAGGGCTGAAGCTTTCTTT. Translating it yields CSVDTGWGRAEAFF.

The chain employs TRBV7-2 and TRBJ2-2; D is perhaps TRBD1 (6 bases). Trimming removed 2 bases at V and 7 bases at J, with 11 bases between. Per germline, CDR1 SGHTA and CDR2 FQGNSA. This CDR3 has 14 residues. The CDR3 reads CASSLTGRVGELFF. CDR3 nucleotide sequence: TGTGCCAGCAGCTTAACAGGGCGGGTCGGGGAGCTGTTTTTT.

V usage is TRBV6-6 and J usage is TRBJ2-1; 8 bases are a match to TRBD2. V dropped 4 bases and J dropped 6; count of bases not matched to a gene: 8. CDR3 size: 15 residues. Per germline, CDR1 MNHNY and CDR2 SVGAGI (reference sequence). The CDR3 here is CASSSRTSSVNEQFF. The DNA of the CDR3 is TGTGCCAGCAGTTCAAGGACTAGCTCGGTCAATGAGCAGTTCTTC.

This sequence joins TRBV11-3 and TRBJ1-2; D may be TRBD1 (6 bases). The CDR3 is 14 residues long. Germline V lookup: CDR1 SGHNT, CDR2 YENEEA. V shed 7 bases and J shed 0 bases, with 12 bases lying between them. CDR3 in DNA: TGTGCCAGCAACCTAGGGGGGTCTAACTATGGCTACACCTTC. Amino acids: CASNLGGSNYGYTF.

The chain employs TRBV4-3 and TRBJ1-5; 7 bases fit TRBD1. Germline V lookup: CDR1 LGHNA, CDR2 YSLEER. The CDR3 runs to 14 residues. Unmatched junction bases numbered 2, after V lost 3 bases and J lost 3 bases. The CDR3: CASSQGQSNQPQHF. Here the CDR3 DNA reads TGCGCCAGCAGCCAGGGACAGTCCAATCAGCCCCAGCATTTT.